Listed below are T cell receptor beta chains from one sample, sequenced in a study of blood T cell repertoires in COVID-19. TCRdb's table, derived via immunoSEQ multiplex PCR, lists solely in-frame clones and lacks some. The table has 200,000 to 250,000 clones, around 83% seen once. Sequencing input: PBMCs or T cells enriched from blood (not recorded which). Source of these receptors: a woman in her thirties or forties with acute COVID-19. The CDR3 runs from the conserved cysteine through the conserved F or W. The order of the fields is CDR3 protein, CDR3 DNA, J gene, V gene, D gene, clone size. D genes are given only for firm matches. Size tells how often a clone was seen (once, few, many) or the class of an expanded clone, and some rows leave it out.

cdr3_aa: CASSVAGGGATQYF
cdr3_nt: TGTGCCAGCAGCGTAGCGGGAGGGGGAGCTACGCAGTATTTT
j_call: TRBJ2-3
v_call: TRBV9
d_call: TRBD2
clone_size: .

cdr3_aa: CASSQDLQRGEGEQFF
cdr3_nt: TGCGCCAGCAGCCAAGATCTCCAGCGGGGGGAAGGTGAGCAGTTCTTC
j_call: TRBJ2-1
v_call: TRBV4-3
d_call: TRBD2
clone_size: .

cdr3_aa: CASSRGQLNQPQHF
cdr3_nt: TGTGCCAGCAGCCGGGGACAGCTAAATCAGCCCCAGCATTTT
j_call: TRBJ1-5
v_call: TRBV11-2
d_call: TRBD1
clone_size: once

cdr3_aa: CASSKTSRQGSNQPQHF
cdr3_nt: TGTGCCAGTAGCAAAACCTCTCGACAGGGGAGCAATCAGCCCCAGCATTTT
j_call: TRBJ1-5
v_call: TRBV19
d_call: TRBD1
clone_size: .

cdr3_aa: CASSIPGLSGNTIYF
cdr3_nt: TGTGCCAGTAGTATTCCAGGACTCTCTGGAAACACCATATATTTT
j_call: TRBJ1-3
v_call: TRBV19
d_call: .
clone_size: .

cdr3_aa: CASSQFYGQGEETQYF
cdr3_nt: TGTGCCAGCAGCCAATTCTACGGACAGGGGGAAGAGACCCAGTACTTC
j_call: TRBJ2-5
v_call: TRBV14
d_call: TRBD1
clone_size: once

cdr3_aa: CAWSGPEGASNQPQHF
cdr3_nt: TGTGCCTGGAGCGGTCCTGAGGGGGCTAGCAATCAGCCCCAGCATTTT
j_call: TRBJ1-5
v_call: TRBV30
d_call: TRBD1
clone_size: .

cdr3_aa: CASSQDPGQGAYTGELFF
cdr3_nt: TGTGCCAGCAGCCAAGATCCAGGACAGGGGGCCTACACCGGGGAGCTGTTTTTT
j_call: TRBJ2-2
v_call: TRBV4-2
d_call: TRBD1
clone_size: .

cdr3_aa: CASSPRTGTLTEAFF
cdr3_nt: TGTGCCAGTAGTCCGAGGACAGGGACCCTCACTGAAGCTTTCTTT
j_call: TRBJ1-1
v_call: TRBV19
d_call: TRBD1
clone_size: few

cdr3_aa: CASTRTGPDGYTF
cdr3_nt: TGTGCCAGCACCCGGACAGGTCCCGATGGCTACACCTTC
j_call: TRBJ1-2
v_call: TRBV7-9
d_call: TRBD1
clone_size: .

cdr3_aa: CASSLVAVQETQYF
cdr3_nt: TGCGCCAGCAGCTTGGTTGCAGTTCAAGAGACCCAGTACTTC
j_call: TRBJ2-5
v_call: TRBV5-1
d_call: .
clone_size: .

cdr3_aa: CATSAAGEILLNF
cdr3_nt: TGTGCCACCAGTGCCGCGGGGGAAATCCTTTTGAATTTT
j_call: TRBJ1-5
v_call: TRBV24-1
d_call: .
clone_size: .

cdr3_aa: CASTLNFVATGELFF
cdr3_nt: TGTGCCAGTACTCTTAACTTTGTCGCCACCGGGGAGCTGTTTTTT
j_call: TRBJ2-2
v_call: TRBV19
d_call: .
clone_size: .

cdr3_aa: CASSGENYGYTF
cdr3_nt: TGTGCCAGCTCAGGGGAGAACTATGGCTACACCTTC
j_call: TRBJ1-2
v_call: TRBV18
d_call: .
clone_size: once

cdr3_aa: CASSRGQGRTEAFF
cdr3_nt: TGTGCCAGCTCACGAGGACAGGGGAGGACTGAAGCTTTCTTT
j_call: TRBJ1-1
v_call: TRBV18
d_call: TRBD1
clone_size: .

cdr3_aa: CASSFGTVLNEQFF
cdr3_nt: TGTGCCAGCAGTTTTGGGACAGTACTCAATGAGCAGTTCTTC
j_call: TRBJ2-1
v_call: TRBV27
d_call: TRBD1
clone_size: .

cdr3_aa: CASSVAGGPGETQYF
cdr3_nt: TGTGCCAGCAGCGTAGCGGGAGGGCCAGGGGAGACCCAGTACTTC
j_call: TRBJ2-5
v_call: TRBV9
d_call: TRBD2
clone_size: .

cdr3_aa: CASIMIGTSGSSGEEETQYF
cdr3_nt: TGTGCCAGCATTATGATTGGGACTAGCGGGAGTAGCGGGGAAGAAGAGACCCAGTACTTC
j_call: TRBJ2-5
v_call: TRBV27
d_call: TRBD2
clone_size: .

cdr3_aa: CATSDPGTGRPETQYF
cdr3_nt: TGTGCCACCAGTGATCCCGGGACAGGGAGACCAGAGACCCAGTACTTC
j_call: TRBJ2-5
v_call: TRBV24-1
d_call: TRBD1
clone_size: .

cdr3_aa: CASSLSSQSTNYGYTF
cdr3_nt: TGCGCCAGCAGCCTAAGTAGCCAGAGCACTAACTATGGCTACACCTTC
j_call: TRBJ1-2
v_call: TRBV5-1
d_call: .
clone_size: .

cdr3_aa: CASSLNQQGVSPLHF
cdr3_nt: TGTGCCAGCAGCTTAAATCAACAGGGGGTTTCACCCCTCCACTTT
j_call: TRBJ1-6
v_call: TRBV7-3
d_call: TRBD1
clone_size: once

cdr3_aa: CASSSARGSPLHF
cdr3_nt: TGTGCCAGCAGCTCGGCCCGGGGATCACCCCTCCACTTT
j_call: TRBJ1-6
v_call: TRBV7-3
d_call: .
clone_size: few

cdr3_aa: CASSHPPDRGGGNTIYF
cdr3_nt: TGCGCCAGCAGCCACCCACCGGACAGGGGCGGTGGAAACACCATATATTTT
j_call: TRBJ1-3
v_call: TRBV4-1
d_call: TRBD1
clone_size: .

cdr3_aa: CASSLSGLNTEAFF
cdr3_nt: TGTGCCAGCAGTTTATCGGGCCTGAACACTGAAGCTTTCTTT
j_call: TRBJ1-1
v_call: TRBV27
d_call: .
clone_size: .

cdr3_aa: CASSRSLTGEKTQYF
cdr3_nt: TGCGCCAGCAGCCGCAGTTTGACAGGGGAGAAGACCCAGTACTTC
j_call: TRBJ2-5
v_call: TRBV4-3
d_call: TRBD1
clone_size: .

cdr3_aa: CASSTRGTLYGYTF
cdr3_nt: TGTGCCAGCAGCACCCGTGGGACACTCTATGGCTACACCTTC
j_call: TRBJ1-2
v_call: TRBV5-4
d_call: .
clone_size: .

cdr3_aa: CASRGGGEQYF
cdr3_nt: TGTGCCAGCCGGGGTGGTGGCGAGCAGTACTTC
j_call: TRBJ2-7
v_call: TRBV3-1/TRBV3-2
d_call: .
clone_size: .

cdr3_aa: CASGLIATGGNYGYTF
cdr3_nt: TGTGCTAGTGGTTTGATAGCGACAGGGGGCAACTATGGCTACACCTTC
j_call: TRBJ1-2
v_call: TRBV12-5
d_call: TRBD1
clone_size: .

cdr3_aa: CASSEARGNQPQHF
cdr3_nt: TGTGCCAGCAGTGAAGCGCGAGGCAATCAGCCCCAGCATTTT
j_call: TRBJ1-5
v_call: TRBV2
d_call: .
clone_size: once

cdr3_aa: CASSLGLAIDEQFF
cdr3_nt: TGTGCCAGCAGCCTGGGACTAGCTATAGATGAGCAGTTCTTC
j_call: TRBJ2-1
v_call: TRBV3-1/TRBV3-2
d_call: TRBD2
clone_size: once

cdr3_aa: CSPDSVYGYTF
cdr3_nt: TGCAGTCCCGACAGCGTCTATGGCTACACCTTC
j_call: TRBJ1-2
v_call: TRBV20-1
d_call: .
clone_size: .

cdr3_aa: CASSPANTGELFF
cdr3_nt: TGCGCCAGCAGTCCAGCGAACACCGGGGAGCTGTTTTTT
j_call: TRBJ2-2
v_call: TRBV5-1
d_call: .
clone_size: once

cdr3_aa: CASSREYRAVNDYGYTF
cdr3_nt: TGTGCCAGCAGCCGAGAATACAGGGCGGTAAATGACTATGGCTACACCTTC
j_call: TRBJ1-2
v_call: TRBV6-6
d_call: .
clone_size: few

cdr3_aa: CARSFTVGTGWRLNYGYTF
cdr3_nt: TGTGCCAGAAGCTTCACCGTCGGGACAGGTTGGCGACTTAACTATGGCTACACCTTC
j_call: TRBJ1-2
v_call: TRBV5-3
d_call: TRBD1
clone_size: .

cdr3_aa: CASSLGQGTGELFF
cdr3_nt: TGCGCCAGCAGCTTGGGGCAGGGGACCGGGGAGCTGTTTTTT
j_call: TRBJ2-2
v_call: TRBV5-1
d_call: .
clone_size: .

cdr3_aa: CASSQDLGASYEQYF
cdr3_nt: TGTGCCAGCAGCCAAGATTTGGGAGCTAGTTACGAGCAGTACTTC
j_call: TRBJ2-7
v_call: TRBV3-1/TRBV3-2
d_call: .
clone_size: .

cdr3_aa: CASSPGQGYGYTF
cdr3_nt: TGTGCCAGCAGTCCCGGCCAGGGCTATGGCTACACCTTC
j_call: TRBJ1-2
v_call: TRBV25-1
d_call: .
clone_size: once